The source of this T cell receptor beta chain is a study of identical twins. TCRdb analysed the 5' RACE reads with MiXCR anew, one entry per CDR3 protein. The sample yields approximately 890,000 distinct CDR3 sequences, approximately 13% seen once. From germline, CDR1 is SGDLS and CDR2 YYNGEE. The CDR3 consists of 14 residues. The V end was cut by 0 bases, the J end by 8 bases, with 14 bases between. With respect to this clonotype: Its matching antigen is unknown.

Study findings and constraints: Beta out-of-frame twin sharing showed a weaker excess. Interpretation of the results relied on cross-sectional statistical analysis and not on following the same donors.

This sample also appeared in a second study, on yellow fever vaccine responses in identical twins.

Sequencing was done on a sample of PBMCs. The chain joins TRBV9 to TRBJ1-1; no clear D gene. The receptor's source is a woman aged 18-35 years in good health. The CDR3 sequence is CASSVAPSEGEAFF. Written as DNA, the CDR3 is TGTGCCAGCAGCGTAGCTCCCAGCGAAGGGGAAGCTTTCTTT.